Following are 20 T cell receptor beta chains from one sample sequenced in a study of cytotoxic CD8 clonotypes in ibrutinib-treated CLL. Repertoires were generated with immunoSEQ multiplex PCR, while TCRdb's copy carries only in-frame clones and drops some. The table has 250,000 to 350,000 clones, roughly 76% seen once. The sequenced sample was PBMCs, obtained at disease progression, from a patient treated with ibrutinib. The receptors shown here come from a human donor with chronic lymphocytic leukemia.

The chain's CDR3 is CASSQDSYDEFF. The CDR3 DNA follows: TGTGCCAGCAGCCAAGATTCGTACGACGAGTTCTTC. The chain joins TRBV14 to TRBJ2-1; no definite D call. The ends were cut back, 0 bases at V and 14 bases at J, with 11 bases in the middle. Germline V lookup: CDR1 SGHDN, CDR2 FVKESK. The CDR3 consists of 12 residues. The whole variable domain, filled in from reference TRBV14 and TRBJ2-1, reads EAGVTQFPSHSVIEKGQTVTLRCDPISGHDNLYWYRRVMGKEIKFLLHFVKESKQDESGMPNNRFLAERTGGTYSTLKVQPAELEDSGVYFCASSQDSYDEFFGPGTRLTVL.

The chain combines TRBV27 with TRBJ1-1; 8 bases fit TRBD1. Per the germline V gene, CDR1 is MNHEY and CDR2 is SMNVEV (reference sequence). V shed 1 base, J shed 1 base, and the junction held 5 bases outside the gene matches. The CDR3 contains 16 residues. CDR3 nucleotides: TGTGCCAGCAGTTTATTTACGGGACAGGCGAACACTGAAGCTTTCTTT. It translates to CASSLFTGQANTEAFF.

The chain couples TRBV29-1 to TRBJ1-2; D not certain. V was clipped by 6 bases and J by 3 bases, with 8 bases between them. This CDR3 is built from 11 residues. Germline loops: CDR1 SQVTM, CDR2 ANQGSEA. CDR3 sequence (DNA): TGCAGCGTAACAGAGTACTATGGCTACACCTTC. It translates to CSVTEYYGYTF.

V and J are TRBV5-1 and TRBJ1-5, with D hard to call. The CDR3 runs to 15 residues. Germline CDR1 reads SGHRS; CDR2 reads YFSETQ. Trimming stripped 2 bases from V and 4 bases from J, with 13 bases between. CDR3 sequence: CASSLSVGQNQPQHF. CDR3 bases: TGCGCCAGCAGCTTATCGGTAGGGCAAAATCAGCCCCAGCATTTT.

This clone was seen a single time. The chain couples TRBV9 to TRBJ2-1, with TRBD1 identical over 7 bases. CDR3 length: 14 amino acids. Germline assignment: CDR1 SGDLS and CDR2 YYNGEE. Trimming at V came to 0 bases and at J to 12 bases, leaving 9 bases not matched to a gene. CDR3 coding DNA: TGTGCCAGCAGCGTAGTGGCAGGGGGTCTGTGGCAGTTCTTC. As protein: CASSVVAGGLWQFF.

Only a few counts were recorded for this clone. This chain links TRBV7-3 with TRBJ2-3, with a possible D match to TRBD2 (5 bases). Trimming took 0 bases from V and 5 from J, leaving 6 bases between them. From germline, CDR1 is SGHTA and CDR2 FQGTGA. The CDR3 is made up of 13 amino acids. Here the CDR3 DNA reads TGTGCCAGCAGCTTAACAGGGAGAGATACGCAGTATTTT. Residues: CASSLTGRDTQYF.

The V call is TRBV4-3, the J call TRBJ1-5; 8 bases line up with TRBD1. V gave up 4 bases and J gave up 8 bases; unmatched junction bases: 7. Per germline, CDR1 LGHNA and CDR2 YSLEER. This CDR3 is 14 amino acids long. The CDR3 reads CASSRGQGDEPQHF. The DNA of the CDR3 is TGCGCCAGCAGCCGAGGACAGGGCGATGAGCCCCAGCATTTT.

This clone was seen a single time. The V gene is TRBV13, the J gene TRBJ1-6; D is possibly TRBD1 (6 bases). The CDR3 is 14 amino acids. V was pared by 4 bases and J by 10 bases, with 14 bases between. Germline V CDR1 and CDR2: PRHDT, FYEKMQ (reference sequence). The CDR3 loop is CASSSRKDSSPLHF. In DNA, the CDR3 is TGTGCCAGCAGCTCCCGAAAGGACAGCTCACCCCTCCACTTT.

V gene TRBV23-1 combines with J gene TRBJ1-2, with D possibly being TRBD1 (6 bases). TRBV23-1 is sorted into the ORF group, with uncertain function. Trimming pared 0 bases from V and 4 bases from J, leaving 15 bases between. This CDR3 is built from 16 residues. CDR3 sequence (DNA): TGCGCCAGCAGTCAATCTAGATTAGGGGGGGTCTATGGCTACACCTTC. Its translation is CASSQSRLGGVYGYTF.

The CDR3 coding sequence is TGTGCCAGCAGTGATACTAGCTGGGGAATTTACGAGCAGTACTTC. Residues: CASSDTSWGIYEQYF. The J gene is TRBJ2-7, the V gene TRBV27, with D tentatively TRBD2 (6 bases). The CDR3 loop spans 15 amino acids. Germline V gene data show CDR1 as MNHEY and CDR2 as SMNVEV (reference sequence). Trimming removed 5 bases from V and 4 bases from J, with 18 bases in between.

In DNA, the CDR3 is TGTGCCAGCAGCTTAGACCTATACGAGCAGTACTTC. Its translation is CASSLDLYEQYF. The J gene is TRBJ2-7, the V gene TRBV7-9; no reliable D call. Looked up from germline, CDR1 is SEHNR and CDR2 is FQNEAQ (reference sequence). This CDR3 region has 12 residues. Trimming stripped 1 base from V and 4 bases from J, with 5 bases between.

The rearrangement joins TRBV28 to TRBJ2-1; D unclear. This CDR3 contains 14 residues. The germline V gene has CDR1 MDHEN and CDR2 SYDVKM. V lost 11 bases to trimming and J lost 0 bases, with 14 bases between them. This chain's CDR3 is CASRAESSYNEQFF. In nucleotides, the CDR3 is TGTGCCTCTCGGGCCGAAAGCTCCTACAATGAGCAGTTCTTC.

The chain combines TRBV4-3 with TRBJ1-4; unclear D gene. The V gene lost 0 bases and the J gene lost 6 bases, with 8 bases spanning the gap. Germline-derived CDR1 and CDR2 are LGHNA and YSLEER. CDR3 length: 14 amino acids. The CDR3 is CASSQDRSYEKLFF. The DNA of the CDR3 is TGCGCCAGCAGCCAAGATCGCAGTTATGAAAAACTGTTTTTT.

This clone was recorded a few times. V gene TRBV11-1 combines with J gene TRBJ2-7; D unresolved. Germline assignment: CDR1 SGHAT and CDR2 FQDESV (reference sequence). The CDR3 sequence is 11 residues long. V was cut by 6 bases and J by 4 bases, with 7 bases left in between. The CDR3 DNA sequence: TGTGCCAGCAGATCGGGTTACGAGCAGTACTTC. It encodes CASRSGYEQYF.

In regard to this clone: The junction shows a germline mismatch at one end, possibly a read error. The CDR3 protein is CASSESGLRGLF. The CDR3 bases are TGTGCCAGCAGTGAATCGGGACTCCGGGGGCTCTTC. The chain joins TRBV6-1 to TRBJ1-2; tentative D call: TRBD1 (6 bases). The CDR3 has 12 residues. Germline CDR1 and CDR2: MNHNS and SASEGT.

The genes are TRBV19 and TRBJ1-2; no definite D call. The CDR3 loop spans 12 amino acids. V dropped 6 bases and J dropped 5 bases, with 10 bases sitting between them. Germline assignment: CDR1 LNHDA and CDR2 SQIVND (reference sequence). DNA for the CDR3: TGTGCCAGTAGGAGAGGGAAGTATGGCTACACCTTC. Residues: CASRRGKYGYTF.

The chain links TRBV11-2 to TRBJ2-7, with 9 nucleotides matching TRBD2. The CDR3 totals 17 residues. The J segment lost 6 bases and the V segment lost 5 bases, leaving 17 bases of the junction unmatched. Germline V gives CDR1 SGHAT, CDR2 FQNNGV. The CDR3 coding sequence is TGTGCCAGCAGCCCCAGCGGGAGGCTCGGAACCCCAGGCGAGCAGTACTTC. Encoded protein: CASSPSGRLGTPGEQYF.

This sequence joins TRBV14 and TRBJ2-7; 8 bases are shared with TRBD1. This CDR3 is 16 amino acids long. The germline V gene encodes CDR1 SGHDN and CDR2 FVKESK. Unmatched junction bases numbered 12, after V lost 2 bases and J lost 6 bases. Here the CDR3 DNA reads TGTGCCAGCAGCCAAAGCCAGGGGGCAGCCCGGTTCGAGCAGTACTTC. Residues: CASSQSQGAARFEQYF.

The V gene is TRBV18, the J gene TRBJ2-5, with 15 nucleotides matching TRBD2. This CDR3 region has 17 residues. CDR1 and CDR2 (germline): KGHSH, LQKENI. The trim removed 4 bases at V and 2 bases at J, leaving 5 bases unmatched. This CDR3 reads CASSLGTSGGHQETQYF. CDR3 DNA: TGTGCCAGCTCACTCGGGACTAGCGGGGGGCATCAAGAGACCCAGTACTTC.

The CDR3 bases are TGCAGTGCAAGGGACAGTGGCGGCTACACCTTC. Translating gives CSARDSGGYTF. J is TRBJ1-2 and V is TRBV20-1, with 7 bases that match TRBD1. V lost 6 bases and J lost 8; bases outside the gene matches: 6. In germline, CDR1 is DFQATT, CDR2 SNEGSKA (reference sequence). The CDR3 has 11 residues.